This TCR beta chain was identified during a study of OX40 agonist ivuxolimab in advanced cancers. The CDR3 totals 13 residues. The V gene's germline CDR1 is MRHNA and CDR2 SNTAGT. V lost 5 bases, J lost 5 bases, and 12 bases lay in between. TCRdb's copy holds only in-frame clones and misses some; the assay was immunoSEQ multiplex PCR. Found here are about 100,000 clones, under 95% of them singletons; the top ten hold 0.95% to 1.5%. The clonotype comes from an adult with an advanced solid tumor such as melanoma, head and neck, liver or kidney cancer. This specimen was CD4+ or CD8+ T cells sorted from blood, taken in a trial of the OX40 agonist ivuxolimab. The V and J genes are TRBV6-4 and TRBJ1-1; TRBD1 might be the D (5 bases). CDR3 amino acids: CASSTTGATEAFF. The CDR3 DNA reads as TGTGCCAGCAGTACGACTGGGGCGACTGAAGCTTTCTTT.